One and the same sample provided the 9 T cell receptor beta chains below, sequenced in a study of OX40 agonist ivuxolimab in advanced cancers. Clones were sequenced by immunoSEQ multiplex PCR, and TCRdb holds only the in-frame ones, with some missing. The profile covers 60,000 to 85,000 clones, with over 75% appearing a single time and just under 7% taken by the ten largest. The source material was CD4+ or CD8+ T cells sorted from blood, sampled in a trial of the OX40 agonist ivuxolimab. The source of these receptors is an adult with an advanced solid tumor such as melanoma, head and neck, liver or kidney cancer.

The chain carries TRBV30 and TRBJ2-5; 9 nucleotides match TRBD2. The CDR3 consists of 14 residues. From germline, CDR1 is GTSNPN and CDR2 SVGIG (reference sequence). Unmatched junction bases numbered 5, after V lost 3 bases and J lost 3 bases. CDR3 DNA sequence: TGTGCCTGGAGGCCGGCGGGGGGGAAAGAGACCCAGTACTTC. Amino acids: CAWRPAGGKETQYF. Looking up the rest from reference TRBV30 and TRBJ2-5 gives the full variable domain: SQTIHQWPATLVQPVGSPLSLECTVEGTSNPNLYWYRQAAGRGLQLLFYSVGIGQISSEVPQNLSASRPQDRQFILSSKKLLLSDSGFYLCAWRPAGGKETQYFGPGTRLLVL.

The chain has TRBV10-3 and TRBJ2-1; 8 bases align to TRBD1. The CDR3 length is 14 residues. Germline assignment: CDR1 ENHRY and CDR2 SYGVKD. After removal of 0 bases from V and 8 bases from J, the junction contained 3 bases not matched to a gene. This chain's CDR3 is CAISESAGGDEQFF. The CDR3 region has the DNA TGTGCCATCAGTGAGTCAGCAGGGGGCGATGAGCAGTTCTTC.

This clone was recorded a few times. The gene calls are TRBV7-8 and TRBJ1-6; perhaps TRBD1 as D (5 bases). V gave up 7 bases and J gave up 7 bases, with 17 bases separating them. The CDR3 totals 15 residues. CDR1 and CDR2 from the germline V gene are SGHVS and FQNEAQ. The CDR3 DNA is TGTGCCAGCACCCCGATAAGGGGTGAGAATTCACCCCTCCACTTT. This translates into CASTPIRGENSPLHF.

The gene calls are TRBV18 and TRBJ1-2, with a tentative D call TRBD1 (5 bases). Germline-derived CDR1 and CDR2 are KGHSH and LQKENI. V was cut by 0 bases and J by 2 bases, with 10 bases left in between. The CDR3 covers 15 residues. Written as DNA, the CDR3 is TGTGCCAGCTCACCACCGGGGGGGATAAACTATGGCTACACCTTC. It translates to CASSPPGGINYGYTF. Combining the CDR3 with reference TRBV18 and TRBJ1-2 gives the whole variable domain NAGVMQNPRHLVRRRGQEARLRCSPMKGHSHVYWYRQLPEEGLKFMVYLQKENIIDESGMPKERFSAEFPKEGPSILRIQQVVRGDSAAYFCASSPPGGINYGYTFGSGTRLTVV.

This clone has only one observation. The chain combines TRBV11-2 with TRBJ2-7; the D gene is possibly TRBD1 (6 bases). The germline V gene has CDR1 SGHAT and CDR2 FQNNGV. The ends were cut back, 5 bases at V and 4 bases at J, with 18 bases in the middle. This CDR3 has 15 residues. The CDR3 sequence is CASSPGQISGYEQYF. CDR3 bases: TGTGCCAGCAGCCCCGGACAGATTTCGGGTTACGAGCAGTACTTC.

This chain joins TRBV21-1 and TRBJ2-3; the table names TRBD1, a call not compared with the DNA. TRBV21-1 is recorded as a pseudogene. The CDR3 totals 17 residues. In nucleotides, the CDR3 is TGTGCCAGCAGCAAGGGACAGGGGCATAAAGGGGTAGATACGCAGTATTTT. Protein sequence: CASSKGQGHKGVDTQYF.

The chain combines TRBV6-1 with TRBJ2-1, with TRBD2 identical over 8 bases. CDR3 length: 15 amino acids. The germline V gene encodes CDR1 MNHNS and CDR2 SASEGT. Trimming cost V 3 bases and J 8 bases; bases outside gene matches: 9. The CDR3 sequence: CASSDPGLEVDEQFF. The CDR3 coding sequence is TGTGCCAGCAGTGATCCGGGACTAGAAGTCGATGAGCAGTTCTTC.

The rearrangement links TRBV6-5 to TRBJ2-1; 8 nucleotides line up with TRBD2. The CDR3 has 14 amino acids. V lost 5 bases and J lost 2; bases outside the gene matches: 2. The germline CDR1 and CDR2 sequences are MNHEY and SVGAGI. The chain's CDR3 is CASSRREAYNEQFF. The CDR3, as DNA: TGTGCCAGCAGTAGGCGGGAGGCCTACAATGAGCAGTTCTTC.

This rearrangement joins TRBV7-2 to TRBJ2-7; 9 nucleotides align to TRBD1. Per germline, CDR1 SGHTA and CDR2 FQGNSA. V shed 4 bases and J 1 base; nucleotides not matched to a gene: 5. CDR3 size: 15 residues. The CDR3 bases are TGTGCCAGCAGCTGGGGACAGGGAATATCCTACGAGCAGTACTTC. This translates into CASSWGQGISYEQYF.